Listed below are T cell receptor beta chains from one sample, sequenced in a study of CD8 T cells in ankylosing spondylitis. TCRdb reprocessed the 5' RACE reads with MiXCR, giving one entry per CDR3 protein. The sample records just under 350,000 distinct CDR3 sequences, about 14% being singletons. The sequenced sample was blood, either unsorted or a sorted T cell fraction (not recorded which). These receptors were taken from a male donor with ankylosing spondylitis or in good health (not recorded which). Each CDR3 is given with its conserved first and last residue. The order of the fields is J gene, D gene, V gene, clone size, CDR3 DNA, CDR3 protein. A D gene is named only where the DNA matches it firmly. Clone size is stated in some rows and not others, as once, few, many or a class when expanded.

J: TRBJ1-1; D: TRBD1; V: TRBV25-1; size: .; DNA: TGTGCCAGCAACGGACAGGGATCGCAGAACACTGAAGCTTTCTTT; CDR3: CASNGQGSQNTEAFF
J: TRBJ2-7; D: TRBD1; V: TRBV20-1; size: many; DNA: TGCAGTGCTAGGAGGACAGGGGAAACCTACGAGCAGTACTTC; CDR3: CSARRTGETYEQYF
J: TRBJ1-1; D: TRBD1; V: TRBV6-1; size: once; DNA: TGTGCCAGCAACCCCGGACAGGGGGGGACTGAAGCTTTCTTT; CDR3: CASNPGQGGTEAFF
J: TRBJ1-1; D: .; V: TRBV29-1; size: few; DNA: TGCAGCGTTCTTTTTCGGACTGAAGCTTTCTTT; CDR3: CSVLFRTEAFF
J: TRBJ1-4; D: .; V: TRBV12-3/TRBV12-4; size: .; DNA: TGTGCCAGCAGCCACCATAGGGAAAAACTGTTTTTT; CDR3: CASSHHREKLFF
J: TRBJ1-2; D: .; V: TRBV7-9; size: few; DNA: TGTGCCAGCAGCAAAGACCAGGGTCGCTATGGCTACACCTTC; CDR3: CASSKDQGRYGYTF
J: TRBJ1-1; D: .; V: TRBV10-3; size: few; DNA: TGTGCCATCAGTGAGTCGGTCGAGAACACTGAAGCTTTCTTT; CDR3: CAISESVENTEAFF
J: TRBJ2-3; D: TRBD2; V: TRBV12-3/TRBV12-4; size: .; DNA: TGTGCCAGCAGGAAATGGGGGACTAGCGGAGCAGATACGCAGTATTTT; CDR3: CASRKWGTSGADTQYF
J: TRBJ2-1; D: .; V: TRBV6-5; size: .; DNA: TGTGCCAGCAGTTACGGCTTGAGGGGTACGGGCAATGAGCAGTTCTTC; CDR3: CASSYGLRGTGNEQFF
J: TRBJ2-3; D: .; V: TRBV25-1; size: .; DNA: TGTGCCAGCAGCGCCGTGACGGGGAGTACAGATACGCAGTATTTT; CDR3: CASSAVTGSTDTQYF
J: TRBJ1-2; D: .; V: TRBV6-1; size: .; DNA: TGTGCCAGCAGTGAAGCCTCCAGGGGAGGGTATGGCTACACCTTC; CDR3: CASSEASRGGYGYTF
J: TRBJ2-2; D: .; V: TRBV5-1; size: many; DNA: TGCGCCAGCAGCGCGAGGGACAACGGGGAGCTGTTTTTT; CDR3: CASSARDNGELFF
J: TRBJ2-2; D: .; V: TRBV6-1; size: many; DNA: TGTGCCAGCATCCCGGGGTCGAACACCGGGGAGCTGTTTTTT; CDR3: CASIPGSNTGELFF
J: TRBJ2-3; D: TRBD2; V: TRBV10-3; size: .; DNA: TGTGCCATCAGTGAGTCTACTAGCGGGAGAGGCACAGATACGCAGTATTTT; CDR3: CAISESTSGRGTDTQYF
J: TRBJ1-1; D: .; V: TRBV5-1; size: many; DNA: TGCGCCAGCAGCTTGGGGGGGTCAGGGAACACTGAAGCTTTCTTT; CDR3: CASSLGGSGNTEAFF
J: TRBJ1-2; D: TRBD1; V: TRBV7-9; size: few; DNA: TGTGCCAGCAGCAGCTTATGGGACAGAGGAAATGGCTACACCTTC; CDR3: CASSSLWDRGNGYTF
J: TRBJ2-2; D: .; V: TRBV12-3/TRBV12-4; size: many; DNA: TGTGCCAGCAGGCCGACAGCGAACACCGGGGAGCTGTTTTTT; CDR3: CASRPTANTGELFF
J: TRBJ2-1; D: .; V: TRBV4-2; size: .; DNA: TGTGCCAGCAGCCAGGGATACTCAAGAGACCCCAGCTCCTACAATGAGCAGTTCTTC; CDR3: CASSQGYSRDPSSYNEQFF
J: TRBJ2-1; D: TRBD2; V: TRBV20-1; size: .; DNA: TGCAGTGCTCTAGCGGCTCGAGGGAATGAGCAGTTCTTC; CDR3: CSALAARGNEQFF
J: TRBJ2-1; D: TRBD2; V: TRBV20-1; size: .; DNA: TGCAGTGCTAGTGGAGTAGCGGGAGACCACAATGAGCAGTTCTTC; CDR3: CSASGVAGDHNEQFF
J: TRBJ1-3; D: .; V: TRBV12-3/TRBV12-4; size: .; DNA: TGTGCCAGCAGTTTAGAGTACTCAGGAGGGAACACCATATATTTT; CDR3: CASSLEYSGGNTIYF
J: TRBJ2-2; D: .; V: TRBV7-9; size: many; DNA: TGTGCCAGCAGCCTAACTAGCATCAACACCGGGGAGCTGTTTTTT; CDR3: CASSLTSINTGELFF
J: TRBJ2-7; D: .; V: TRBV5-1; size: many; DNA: TGCGCCAGCAGCTTGACCAGGGACGTCGAGCAGTACTTC; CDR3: CASSLTRDVEQYF
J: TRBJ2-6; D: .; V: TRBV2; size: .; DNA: TGTGCCAGCAGTGGGCCCCCTTATACCAACGTCCTGACTTTC; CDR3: CASSGPPYTNVLTF
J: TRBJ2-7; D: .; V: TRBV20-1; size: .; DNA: TGCAGTGCTAGACGGAGCTACGAGCAGTACTTC; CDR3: CSARRSYEQYF
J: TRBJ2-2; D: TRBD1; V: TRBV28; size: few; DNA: TGTGCCAGCAGTTTATCCTACAGGGGGCCCGGGGAGCTGTTTTTT; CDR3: CASSLSYRGPGELFF
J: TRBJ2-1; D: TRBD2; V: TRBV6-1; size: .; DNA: TGTGCCAGCGGGATGCGGGAGGGGAATGAGCAGTTCTTC; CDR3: CASGMREGNEQFF
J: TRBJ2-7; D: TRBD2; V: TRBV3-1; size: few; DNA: TGTGCCAGCAGCCAAGATCTCCTAGCGGGAGCCTACGAGCAGTACTTC; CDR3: CASSQDLLAGAYEQYF
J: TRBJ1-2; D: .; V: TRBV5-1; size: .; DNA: TGCGCCAGCAGCTCAGACCTAACAGGGATCTATGGCTACACCTTC; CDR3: CASSSDLTGIYGYTF
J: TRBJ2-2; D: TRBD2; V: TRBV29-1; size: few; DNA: TGCAGCGTTGAACCATCGGGGGGGTTGGACGGGGAGCTGTTTTTT; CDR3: CSVEPSGGLDGELFF
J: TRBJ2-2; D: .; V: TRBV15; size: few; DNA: TGTGCCACCAGCAGAGATGAGAAGGCCGGGGAGCTGTTTTTT; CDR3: CATSRDEKAGELFF
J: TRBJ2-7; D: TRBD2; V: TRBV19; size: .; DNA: TGTGCCAGTAGTATGGGCCTAGCGGGAGGCGAGCAGTACTTC; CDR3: CASSMGLAGGEQYF
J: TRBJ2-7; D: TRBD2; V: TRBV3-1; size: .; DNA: TGTGCCAGCGAAGAGCGGGGATCTACCTACGAGCAGTACTTC; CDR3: CASEERGSTYEQYF
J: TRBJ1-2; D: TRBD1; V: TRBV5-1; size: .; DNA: TGCGCCAGCAGCCCCGGGACAGGGGGCTTTAACTATGGCTACACCTTC; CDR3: CASSPGTGGFNYGYTF
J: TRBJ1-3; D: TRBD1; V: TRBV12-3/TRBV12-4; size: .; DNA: TGTGCCAGCAGTTTTTGGACAGGCGGTGGAAACACCATATATTTT; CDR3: CASSFWTGGGNTIYF
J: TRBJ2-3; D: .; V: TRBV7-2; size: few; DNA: TGTGCCAGCAGCTCCCAGACCTTCACAGATACGCAGTATTTT; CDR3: CASSSQTFTDTQYF
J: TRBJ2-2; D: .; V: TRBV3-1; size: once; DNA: TGTGCCAGCACGGGGCTCACCGGGGAGCTGTTTTTT; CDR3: CASTGLTGELFF
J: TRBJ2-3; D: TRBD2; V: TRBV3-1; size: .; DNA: TGTGCCAGCTGCCAAGGACTAGCGGGGACGGGTACGCAGTATTTT; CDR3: CASCQGLAGTGTQYF
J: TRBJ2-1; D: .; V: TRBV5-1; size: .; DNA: TGCGCCAGCAGCTTGGCGAGGGGGGACCTCGGACAGTTCTTC; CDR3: CASSLARGDLGQFF
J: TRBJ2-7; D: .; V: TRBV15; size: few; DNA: TGTGCCACCAGCAGAGTACAGAACTACGAGCAGTACTTC; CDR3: CATSRVQNYEQYF
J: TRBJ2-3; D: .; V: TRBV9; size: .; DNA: TGTGCCAGCAGCGTAGCACCTTCTAGCACAGATACGCAGTATTTT; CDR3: CASSVAPSSTDTQYF
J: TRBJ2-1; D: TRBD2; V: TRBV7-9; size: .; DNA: TGTGCCAGCAGGTTCTATAGCGGGACCTCCGGAGATGAGCAGTTCTTC; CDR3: CASRFYSGTSGDEQFF
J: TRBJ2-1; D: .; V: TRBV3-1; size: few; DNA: TGTGCCAGCAGCCAAACGTCTAAGGGAAATGAGCAGTTCTTC; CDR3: CASSQTSKGNEQFF
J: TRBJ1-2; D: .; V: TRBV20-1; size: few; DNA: TGCAGTGCTAGAGAATCCGATACTAACTATGGCTACACCTTC; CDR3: CSARESDTNYGYTF
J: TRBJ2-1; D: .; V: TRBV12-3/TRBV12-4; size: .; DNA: TGTGCCAGCTCCCCCCTCGGGCGTACCTCCTACAATGAGCAGTTCTTC; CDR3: CASSPLGRTSYNEQFF
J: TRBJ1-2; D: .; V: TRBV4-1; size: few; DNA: TGCGCCAGCAGCCAAGGTGAACGGGCCCATGGCTACACCTTC; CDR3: CASSQGERAHGYTF
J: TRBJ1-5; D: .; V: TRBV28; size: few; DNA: TGTGCCAGCAGTTCCAAGGGGCGGGGGCAGCCCCAGCATTTT; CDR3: CASSSKGRGQPQHF
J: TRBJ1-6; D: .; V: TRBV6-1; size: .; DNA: TGTGCCAGCAGTGAGGATAGGGGAGGGTCACCCCTCCACTTT; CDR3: CASSEDRGGSPLHF
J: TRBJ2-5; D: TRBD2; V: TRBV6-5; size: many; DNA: TGTGCCAGCAGTTACTCCTTAGCGGGCGGAGAGACCCAGTACTTC; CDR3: CASSYSLAGGETQYF
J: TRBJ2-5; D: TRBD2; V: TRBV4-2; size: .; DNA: TGTGCCAGCAGCCTCCCGACTAGCGAAATTGACCAAGAGACCCAGTACTTC; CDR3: CASSLPTSEIDQETQYF
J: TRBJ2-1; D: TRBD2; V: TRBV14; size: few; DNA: TGTGCCAGCAGCCGCCAGGCGGGAGGGGGTAATGAGCAGTTCTTC; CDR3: CASSRQAGGGNEQFF
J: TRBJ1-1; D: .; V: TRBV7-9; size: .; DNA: TGTGCCAGCGACGGGGGCACTGAAGCTTTCTTT; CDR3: CASDGGTEAFF
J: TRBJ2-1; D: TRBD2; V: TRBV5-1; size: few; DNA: TGCGCCAGCAGTAGCGGGAGTCCTCGGAATGAGCAGTTCTTC; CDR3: CASSSGSPRNEQFF
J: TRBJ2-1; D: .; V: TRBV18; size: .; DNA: TGTGCCAGCTCACCACCGTTCCGGGGGGCCAAACTGGTGCATGAGCAGTTCTTC; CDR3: CASSPPFRGAKLVHEQFF
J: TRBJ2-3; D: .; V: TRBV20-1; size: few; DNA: TGCAGTGCTAAGCTCGCCACAGATACGCAGTATTTT; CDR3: CSAKLATDTQYF
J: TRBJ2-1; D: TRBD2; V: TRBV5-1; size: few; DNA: TGCGCCAGCAGCGTAGGGACTACGCAGTTCTTC; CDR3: CASSVGTTQFF
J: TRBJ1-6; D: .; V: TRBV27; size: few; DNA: TGTGCCAGCAGACCCCAGGACCATAATTCACCCCTCCACTTT; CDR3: CASRPQDHNSPLHF
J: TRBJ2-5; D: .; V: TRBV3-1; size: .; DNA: TGTGCCAGCAGCCGGACTAGGGGGGAGACCCAGTACTTC; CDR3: CASSRTRGETQYF
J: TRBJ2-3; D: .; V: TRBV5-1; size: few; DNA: TGCGCCAGCAGCTTGGATCCCGGGACCGTTAGCACAGATACGCAGTATTTT; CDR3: CASSLDPGTVSTDTQYF
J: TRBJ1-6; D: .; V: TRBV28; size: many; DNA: TGTGCCAGCAGTTTAGGGGGCGCGTGGAATTCACCCCTCCACTTT; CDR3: CASSLGGAWNSPLHF